The subject of this entry is one TCR beta chain. In the original analysis: Reference gene primers were amplified, and this amplification served to estimate nucleated cell counts. Produced via immunoSEQ multiplex PCR; TCRdb's table is partial and in-frame only. V and J calls and clone size follow that table, whereas D and trimming were derived from the DNA. The sample lists about 82,000 clones; around 80% were seen once. The data stem from a study of blood T cell repertoires in COVID-19. The wider study: Samples representing acute and convalescent COVID-19 were sourced from the United States, Italy and Spain. The cDNA or gDNA used as material had been derived from T cells, B-cell-depleted T cells, or PBMCs.

Germline loops: CDR1 LNHDA, CDR2 SQIVND (reference sequence). The V gene end was trimmed by 3 bases and the J gene end by 4 bases; junction bases not matched to a gene: 4. The length of the CDR3 is 16 residues. The sequence derives from a man aged 50-59 years with active or convalescent COVID-19. The rearrangement uses TRBV19 and TRBJ2-1; 12 bases match TRBD2. Sequenced sample: peripheral blood. The CDR3 region is CASSMGLAGGYNEQFF. The DNA for the CDR3 is TGTGCCAGTAGTATGGGGCTAGCGGGGGGGTACAATGAGCAGTTCTTC.